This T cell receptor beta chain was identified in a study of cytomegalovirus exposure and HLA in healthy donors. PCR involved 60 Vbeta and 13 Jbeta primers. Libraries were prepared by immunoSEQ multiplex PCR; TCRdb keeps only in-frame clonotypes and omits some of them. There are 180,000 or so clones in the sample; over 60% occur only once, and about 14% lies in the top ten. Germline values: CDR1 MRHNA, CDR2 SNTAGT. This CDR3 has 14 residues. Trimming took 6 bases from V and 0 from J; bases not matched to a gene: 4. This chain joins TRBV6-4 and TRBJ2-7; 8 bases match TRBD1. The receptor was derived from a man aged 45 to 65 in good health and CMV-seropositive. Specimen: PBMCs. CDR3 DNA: TGTGCCAGCAGGACAGGGGCAAGCTCCTACGAGCAGTACGTC. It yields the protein CASRTGASSYEQYV.